This T cell receptor beta chain is drawn from a study of a mutant IDH1 vaccine in newly diagnosed glioma. Study at large: Treated patients, averaging about 40 years, were 62.5% male and around 40% female. Beforehand, treatment had been radiotherapy, temozolomide, or both; the majority received both.

Sample time point: baseline, week 1 (first vaccination visit). Treatment reported: pre-vaccination baseline after standard-of-care therapy. The assay was immunoSEQ multiplex PCR, and TCRdb's table has in-frame clones only and misses some. The sample lists about 68,000 clones, 60% to 85% occurring once. Study outcomes and limitations: Among all patients, vaccine-induced immune responses occurred in approximately 93%.

This CDR3 has 16 amino acids. The V end lost 0 bases, the J end lost 2 bases, and 13 bases lay between the germline ends. Germline values: CDR1 MGHRA, CDR2 YSYEKL. For this clone: The antigen remains unidentified.

This clonotype originated in a man aged 50-59 years with glioma. The chain couples TRBV4-1 to TRBJ1-2; no definite D call. Sequenced material: PBMCs, taken from a glioma patient treated with radiotherapy, temozolomide or both. CDR3 nucleotide sequence: TGCGCCAGCAGCCAAGAGCGAGGTAGTCAAAACTATGGCTACACCTTC. Protein product: CASSQERGSQNYGYTF.